The rows below give T cell receptor beta chains drawn from one sample of a study of blood T cell repertoires in COVID-19. The method was immunoSEQ multiplex PCR; TCRdb's version includes in-frame clones alone and lacks a portion of them. The sample has 100,000 or so clones, around 84% seen once; the top ten hold 1.5% to 2.5%. The sample consisted of peripheral blood. These receptor sequences come from a man in his 70s with active or convalescent COVID-19. Both conserved end residues are part of each CDR3. The D gene is left open where the match is weak. Expanded clones are given a class, and other clones once, few, many or no size at all.

cdr3_nt | cdr3_aa | v_call | clone_size | j_call | d_call
TGTGCCAGCAGCGGAGACGGGGTGTGGAACGCTGAAGCTTTCTTT | CASSGDGVWNAEAFF | TRBV7-9 | NA | TRBJ1-1 | NA
TGTGCCAGCCTGACGCAAAACAGGGATACGCAGTATTTT | CASLTQNRDTQYF | TRBV12-3/TRBV12-4 | NA | TRBJ2-3 | NA
TGTGCCAGCAGGTCGACAGGAGTCTATGGCTACACCTTC | CASRSTGVYGYTF | TRBV6-5 | NA | TRBJ1-2 | NA
TGTGCCAGCAGCGTCAGGCAGCGGACCTACAATGAGCAGTTCTTC | CASSVRQRTYNEQFF | TRBV7-4 | once | TRBJ2-1 | NA
TGTGCCAGCAGGGACAGGGAGGGCACTGAAGCTTTCTTT | CASRDREGTEAFF | TRBV7-6 | NA | TRBJ1-1 | TRBD1
TGTGCCAGCAGCTCGTACAGGGTCGGGTTTGATGGCTACACCTTC | CASSSYRVGFDGYTF | TRBV4-2 | once | TRBJ1-2 | NA
TGCGCCAGCAGGGAAGGGGACAGGGACTATGGCTACACCTTC | CASREGDRDYGYTF | TRBV4-1 | once | TRBJ1-2 | TRBD1
TGTGCCTGGAGTGGCGGGCCTGGGAGGACCGGGGAGCTGTTTTTT | CAWSGGPGRTGELFF | TRBV30 | NA | TRBJ2-2 | NA
TGTGCCAGCAGGTTAATACAGTCGAACACTGAAGCTTTCTTT | CASRLIQSNTEAFF | TRBV2 | few | TRBJ1-1 | NA
TGCAGCGTTTGGGCAGTAAAGGGCTACACCTTC | CSVWAVKGYTF | TRBV29-1 | NA | TRBJ1-2 | NA
TGTGCCTGGGGCCCCTTGAGGCGAGGAGCCTTTGCTGAAGCTTTCTTT | CAWGPLRRGAFAEAFF | TRBV30 | NA | TRBJ1-1 | NA
TGTGCCAGCAGCCCCGGACAGGCGAGGACTAATGAAGCTTTCTTT | CASSPGQARTNEAFF | TRBV3-1/TRBV3-2 | NA | TRBJ1-1 | TRBD1